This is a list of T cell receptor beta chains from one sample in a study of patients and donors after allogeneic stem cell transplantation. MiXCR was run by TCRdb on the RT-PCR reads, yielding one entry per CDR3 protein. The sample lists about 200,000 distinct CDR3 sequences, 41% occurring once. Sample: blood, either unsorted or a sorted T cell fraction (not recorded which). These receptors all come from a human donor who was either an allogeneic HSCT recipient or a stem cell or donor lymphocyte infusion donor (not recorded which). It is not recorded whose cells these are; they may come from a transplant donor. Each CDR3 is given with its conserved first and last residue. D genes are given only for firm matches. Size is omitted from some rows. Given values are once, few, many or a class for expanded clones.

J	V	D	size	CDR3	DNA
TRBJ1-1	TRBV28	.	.	CASRVLGREAFF	TGTGCCAGCAGGGTTCTGGGACGGGAAGCTTTCTTT
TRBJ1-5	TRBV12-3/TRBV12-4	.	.	CASSFWGSNQPQHF	TGTGCCAGCAGTTTCTGGGGCAGCAATCAGCCCCAGCATTTT
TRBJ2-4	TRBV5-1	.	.	CASSPEGFAKNIQYF	TGCGCCAGCAGCCCGGAGGGTTTCGCCAAAAACATTCAGTACTTC
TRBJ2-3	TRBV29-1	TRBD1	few	CSVEDVTGADTQYF	TGCAGCGTTGAAGATGTAACAGGGGCAGATACGCAGTATTTT
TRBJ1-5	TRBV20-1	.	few	CSASGRNQANNQPQHF	TGCAGTGCTTCAGGGAGGAACCAGGCCAACAATCAGCCCCAGCATTTT
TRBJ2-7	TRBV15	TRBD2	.	CATSRDQPWLAGFSEQYF	TGTGCCACCAGCAGAGATCAACCGTGGCTAGCGGGTTTCTCCGAGCAGTACTTC
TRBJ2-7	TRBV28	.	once	CAIGTFNYEQYF	TGTGCCATCGGGACTTTCAACTACGAGCAGTACTTC
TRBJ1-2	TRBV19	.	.	CASMLDSGYTF	TGTGCCAGTATGCTGGACAGTGGCTACACCTTC
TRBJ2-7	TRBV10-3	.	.	CATGRRDDEQYF	TGTGCCACCGGGCGCAGGGACGACGAGCAGTACTTC
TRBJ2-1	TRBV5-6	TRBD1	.	CASSFGTGYNEQFF	TGTGCCAGCAGCTTCGGGACAGGTTACAATGAGCAGTTCTTC
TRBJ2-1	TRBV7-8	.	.	CASTDAGLDEQFF	TGTGCCAGCACCGACGCGGGGCTTGATGAGCAGTTCTTC
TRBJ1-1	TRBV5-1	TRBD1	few	CASSLGGTGVVRNTEAFF	TGCGCCAGCAGCTTGGGTGGGACAGGAGTGGTTAGGAACACTGAAGCTTTCTTT
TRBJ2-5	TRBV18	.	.	CASSPRGEQETQYF	TGTGCCAGCTCACCAAGGGGGGAACAAGAGACCCAGTACTTC
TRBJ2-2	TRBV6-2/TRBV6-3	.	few	CASSPLRLNTGELFF	TGTGCCAGCAGCCCCCTGCGGCTGAACACCGGGGAGCTGTTTTTT
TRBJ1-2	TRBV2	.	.	CASRAVGAPYGYTF	TGTGCCAGCAGGGCGGTGGGAGCGCCTTATGGCTACACCTTC
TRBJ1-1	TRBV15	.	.	CATSRDGIRNSEAFF	TGTGCCACCAGCAGAGATGGAATTAGGAACTCTGAAGCTTTCTTT
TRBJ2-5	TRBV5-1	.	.	CASSLNLREETQYF	TGCGCCAGCAGCTTGAACCTGCGAGAGGAGACCCAGTACTTC